The text below deals with one T cell receptor (beta chain). Germline values: CDR1 LNHDA, CDR2 SQIVND (reference sequence). Trimming cost V 4 bases and J 2 bases, with 12 bases left between them. The CDR3 is made up of 14 amino acids. Thawed, overnight-rested PBMC were stained with GMM-loaded CD1B tetramer, viability dye and anti-CD3, then sorted. C32 glucose monomycolate from Rhodococcus equi was loaded onto the CD1B tetramers. Tetramer-negative cells, approximately 100,000 per donor, were also sorted. This entry is derived from a study of T cells in tuberculosis. Regarding the study as a whole: The stringent gate may have excluded weak CD1B-GMM tetramer binders.

No alpha-beta pairing information exists for these sequences. Produced via immunoSEQ multiplex PCR; TCRdb's table is partial and in-frame only. The sample lists 55,000 to 65,000 clones, approximately 81% occurring once. This chain links TRBV19 with TRBJ2-7; a possible D gene is TRBD2 (6 bases). Sequencing input: CD1b-GMM tetramer-negative cells sorted from PBMCs. The TCR comes from an adult woman with latent tuberculosis. The CDR3 coding sequence is TGTGCCAGTAGTACGGGACGGGGGACCTACGAGCAGTACTTC. Amino acid sequence: CASSTGRGTYEQYF.